The clone carrying this TCR beta chain was found a few times. Its antigen is not known. Via MiXCR, TCRdb re-called the 5' RACE reads, giving one row per CDR3 protein. Of about 7,600 distinct CDR3 sequences in the sample, 9.5% to 12% were seen once. The entry originates in a study of spatial heterogeneity in lung cancer. General observations from the study: For expanded intratumoral alpha and beta TCRs, counts tracked tumor mutation counts. Tumor T-cell coverage was an estimated 7% or so for alpha and 12% to 15% for beta chains.

Time point reported: sample taken at primary tumor resection. The V gene end was trimmed by 3 bases and the J gene end by 3 bases; junction bases not matched to a gene: 9. The CDR3 has 19 amino acids. The sequence was collected from a female donor with early-stage non-small cell lung cancer. The V and J genes are TRBV12-3 or TRBV12-4 and TRBJ2-2; 14 positions match TRBD2. Source: lung tumor tissue, taken at surgery. CDR3 coding DNA: TGTGCCAGCAGTTTTAGGGGACTAGCGGGGGTTAGTTACACCGGGGAGCTGTTTTTT. Its translation is CASSFRGLAGVSYTGELFF.